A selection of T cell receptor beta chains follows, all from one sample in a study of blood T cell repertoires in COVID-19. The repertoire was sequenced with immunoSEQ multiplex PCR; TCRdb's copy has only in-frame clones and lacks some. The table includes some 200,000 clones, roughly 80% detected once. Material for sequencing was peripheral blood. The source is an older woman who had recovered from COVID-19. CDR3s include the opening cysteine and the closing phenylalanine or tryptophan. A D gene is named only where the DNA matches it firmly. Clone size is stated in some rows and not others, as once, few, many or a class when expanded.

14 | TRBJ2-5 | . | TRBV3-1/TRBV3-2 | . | TGTGCCAGCAGCCAGACCGGGACTGAAGAGACCCAGTACTTC | CASSQTGTEETQYF
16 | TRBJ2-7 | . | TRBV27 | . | TGTGCCAGCAGTTTACTGGCAGGGTCCAGCTCCTACGAGCAGTACTTC | CASSLLAGSSSYEQYF
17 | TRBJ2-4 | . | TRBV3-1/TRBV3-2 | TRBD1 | TGTGCCAGCAGCCAACCGGTACAGGGGGCAGGCAAAAACATTCAGTACTTC | CASSQPVQGAGKNIQYF
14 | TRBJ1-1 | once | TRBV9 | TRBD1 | TGTGCCAGCAGCGTATCAGGGGGCGCGACTGAAGCTTTCTTT | CASSVSGGATEAFF
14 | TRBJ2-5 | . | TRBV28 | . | TGTGCCAGCAGTTTGGCAGACTACCAAGAGACCCAGTACTTC | CASSLADYQETQYF
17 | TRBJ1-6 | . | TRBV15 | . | TGTGCCACCAGCAGACCCGAGTACCCCTATCATAATTCACCCCTCCACTTT | CATSRPEYPYHNSPLHF
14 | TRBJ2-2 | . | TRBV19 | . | TGTGCCAGTACCACCCCAGCCCGGGGCGGGGAGCTGTTTTTT | CASTTPARGGELFF
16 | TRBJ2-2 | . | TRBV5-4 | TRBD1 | TGTGCCAGCAGCCTAGGACAGGCCGCGAACACCGGGGAGCTGTTTTTT | CASSLGQAANTGELFF
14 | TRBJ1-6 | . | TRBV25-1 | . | TGTGCCAGCAGCCCAGGGACCTATAATTCACCCCTCCACTTT | CASSPGTYNSPLHF
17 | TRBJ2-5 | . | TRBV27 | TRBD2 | TGTGCCAGCAGTTCCGGGACTAGCGGGGGGGCCATGGAGACCCAGTACTTC | CASSSGTSGGAMETQYF
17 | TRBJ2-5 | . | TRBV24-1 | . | TGTGCCACCAGTGATCCCCCCCCCGAGACAGGTCCCCCGAGCCAGTACTTC | CATSDPPPETGPPSQYF
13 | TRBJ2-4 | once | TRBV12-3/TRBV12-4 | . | TGTGCCAGCAGTACCAGGGGTTCAAACATTCAGTACTTC | CASSTRGSNIQYF
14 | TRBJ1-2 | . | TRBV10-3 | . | TGTGCCATCAAAGACAGTTTACTTAACTATGGCTACACCTTC | CAIKDSLLNYGYTF
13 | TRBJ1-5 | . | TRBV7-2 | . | TGTGCCAGCAGCTTAAACCGGTATCAGCCCCAGCATTTT | CASSLNRYQPQHF
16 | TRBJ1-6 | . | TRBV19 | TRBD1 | TGTGCCAGTAGTACCTGGACAGGGGGCCTTTTACCACCCCTCCACTTT | CASSTWTGGLLPPLHF
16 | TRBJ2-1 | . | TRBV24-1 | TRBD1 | TGTGCCACCAGTGATTCCCGACAGGGGGCAAGTGATGAGCAGTTCTTC | CATSDSRQGASDEQFF
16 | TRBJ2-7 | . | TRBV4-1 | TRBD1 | TGCGCCAGCAGCCGCCCCGGGCGGGACAGGGGCTACGAGCAGTACTTC | CASSRPGRDRGYEQYF
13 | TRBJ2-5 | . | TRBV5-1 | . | TGCGCCAGCAGCTTAGTAGCGGATGAGACCCAGTACTTC | CASSLVADETQYF
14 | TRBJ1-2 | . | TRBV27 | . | TGTGCCAGCAGTTTGGCGGGTCACCTCTATGGCTACACCTTC | CASSLAGHLYGYTF
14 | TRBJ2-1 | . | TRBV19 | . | TGTGCCAGTAGCCCACCCGGGGGTGGGGGTGAGCAGTTCTTC | CASSPPGGGGEQFF
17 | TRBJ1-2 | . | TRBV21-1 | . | TGTGCCAGCAGCCTAGGGAAAGGGGGCCCATCGAACTATGGCTACACCTTC | CASSLGKGGPSNYGYTF
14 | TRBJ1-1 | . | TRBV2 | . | TGTGCCACCACCTGGGAGGGGAGGAACACTGAAGCTTTCTTT | CATTWEGRNTEAFF
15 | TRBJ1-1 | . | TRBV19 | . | TGTGCCAGTAGTATATTCAGGGGCCGTTGGGGCGAAGCTTTCTTT | CASSIFRGRWGEAFF